These 19 T cell receptor beta chains were sequenced from one sample in a study of control samples from healthy donors and cancer patients. Sequencing used immunoSEQ multiplex PCR; TCRdb keeps in-frame clones, though not all of them. The table shows approximately 170,000 clones, with just under 95% occurring only once. Sequenced input: blood. Receptors were obtained from a woman between 55 and 75 years old in good health.

The V call is TRBV18, the J call TRBJ2-5; no firm D call. Germline loops: CDR1 KGHSH, CDR2 LQKENI. The CDR3 is 16 residues long. V shed 3 bases and J shed 1 base, with 15 bases lying between them. The CDR3 loop reads CASSPVRVGPQETQYF. Here the CDR3 DNA reads TGTGCCAGCTCACCGGTCCGGGTAGGGCCCCAAGAGACCCAGTACTTC.

The chain joins TRBV7-9 to TRBJ1-4; D unresolved. The CDR3 is made up of 17 amino acids. CDR1 SEHNR and CDR2 FQNEAQ come from the germline V gene (reference sequence). Trimming removed 5 bases from V and 5 bases from J, with 21 bases in between. The CDR3 DNA reads TGTGCCAGCAGCCCGGCGGTCTCGCCGAGAGGAAATGAAAAACTGTTTTTT. Its protein product is CASSPAVSPRGNEKLFF.

The CDR3 sequence: CASSLAQGAVDTEAFF. The CDR3 nucleotides read TGCGCCAGCAGCTTGGCCCAGGGGGCGGTGGACACTGAAGCTTTCTTT. The gene calls are TRBV5-1 and TRBJ1-1; 8 bases align to TRBD1. V gave up 0 bases and J gave up 3 bases; unmatched junction bases: 7. Germline CDR1 is SGHRS and CDR2 is YFSETQ. The CDR3 runs to 16 residues.

This chain joins TRBV9 and TRBJ2-5; possibly TRBD1 for D (5 bases). The V gene's germline CDR1 is SGDLS and CDR2 YYNGEE. The CDR3 has 14 amino acids. V lost 0 bases and J lost 3, with 9 bases in between. CDR3 coding DNA: TGTGCCAGCAGCGTAGGCCAGGGAAAAGAGACCCAGTACTTC. As protein: CASSVGQGKETQYF. Filled out from reference TRBV9 and TRBJ2-5, the complete variable domain reads DSGVTQTPKHLITATGQRVTLRCSPRSGDLSVYWYQQSLDQGLQFLIQYYNGEERAKGNILERFSAQQFPDLHSELNLSSLELGDSALYFCASSVGQGKETQYFGPGTRLLVL.

V and J are TRBV12-3 or TRBV12-4 and TRBJ1-1; D not certain. V shed 7 bases and J shed 10 bases, with 19 bases lying between them. The CDR3 has 13 residues. The CDR3 is CASTNDVGGIAFF. As DNA, the CDR3 is TGTGCCAGCACCAATGACGTGGGCGGGATAGCTTTCTTT.

The chain carries TRBV19 and TRBJ1-6; TRBD1 matches 9 bases. CDR1 and CDR2 (germline): LNHDA, SQIVND (reference sequence). The trim removed 3 bases at V and 7 bases at J, leaving 1 base unmatched. The CDR3 has 14 residues. CDR3 in amino acids: CASSMGTGNSPLHF. DNA for the CDR3: TGTGCCAGTAGTATGGGGACAGGGAATTCACCCCTCCACTTT. The full variable domain, its missing parts supplied by reference TRBV19 and TRBJ1-6, is DGGITQSPKYLFRKEGQNVTLSCEQNLNHDAMYWYRQDPGQGLRLIYYSQIVNDFQKGDIAEGYSVSREKKESFPLTVTSAQKNPTAFYLCASSMGTGNSPLHFGNGTRLTVT.

The chain is built from TRBV5-4 and TRBJ1-2; D is unclear. The V and J ends lost 4 bases and 5 bases respectively, with 15 bases between them. From germline, CDR1 is SGHNT and CDR2 YYREEE (reference sequence). The CDR3 loop spans 14 amino acids. This chain's CDR3 is CASSPQILSYGYTF. DNA for the CDR3: TGTGCCAGCAGCCCTCAAATTTTGTCGTATGGCTACACCTTC.

The chain joins TRBV5-1 to TRBJ2-5; no definite D call. The V gene lost 2 bases and the J gene lost 6 bases, with 17 bases spanning the gap. The CDR3 consists of 15 residues. Germline V gene data show CDR1 as SGHRS and CDR2 as YFSETQ. CDR3 DNA: TGCGCCAGCAGCTTAGTCCAACAAGGAAGCCAGACCCAGTACTTC. As protein: CASSLVQQGSQTQYF.

The V gene is TRBV9, the J gene TRBJ1-2, with a tentative D call TRBD1 (6 bases). V was cut by 0 bases and J by 1 base, with 7 bases left in between. Germline values: CDR1 SGDLS, CDR2 YYNGEE. The CDR3 totals 14 residues. The CDR3: CASSVEQGNYGYTF. CDR3 DNA sequence: TGTGCCAGCAGCGTAGAACAGGGTAACTATGGCTACACCTTC. Drawing the rest from reference TRBV9 and TRBJ1-2, the complete variable domain is DSGVTQTPKHLITATGQRVTLRCSPRSGDLSVYWYQQSLDQGLQFLIQYYNGEERAKGNILERFSAQQFPDLHSELNLSSLELGDSALYFCASSVEQGNYGYTFGSGTRLTVV.

The V gene is TRBV7-2, the J gene TRBJ2-1; 8 bases match TRBD2. The CDR3 has 16 residues. Germline lookup yields CDR1 SGHTA and CDR2 FQGNSA. The trim removed 5 bases at V and 4 bases at J, leaving 10 bases unmatched. The CDR3, as DNA: TGTGCCAGCAGCATAAGAACGGGGGGGAATTACAATGAGCAGTTCTTC. Translated: CASSIRTGGNYNEQFF.

The gene calls are TRBV5-4 and TRBJ2-5; TRBD2 agrees at 9 bases. Trimming took 5 bases from V and 4 from J; bases not matched to a gene: 9. The CDR3 loop spans 15 amino acids. Germline V gives CDR1 SGHNT, CDR2 YYREEE (reference sequence). The CDR3 here is CASSPSGGQTETQYF. CDR3 DNA: TGTGCCAGCAGTCCGAGCGGGGGGCAAACAGAGACCCAGTACTTC.

The gene calls are TRBV11-2 and TRBJ1-4; 8 bases line up with TRBD1. Trimming removed 5 bases from V and 7 bases from J; junction bases left unmatched: 6. The length of the CDR3 is 14 residues. From germline, CDR1 is SGHAT and CDR2 FQNNGV. The CDR3 loop is CASSPGQGPEKLFF. The CDR3 DNA reads TGTGCCAGCAGCCCCGGACAGGGACCTGAAAAACTGTTTTTT.

The V gene is TRBV13, the J gene TRBJ1-1; tentative D call: TRBD1 (5 bases). This CDR3 has 14 amino acids. Looked up from germline, CDR1 is PRHDT and CDR2 is FYEKMQ (reference sequence). Trimming removed 7 bases at V and 0 bases at J, with 12 bases between. CDR3 residues: CASNLGGLNTEAFF. As DNA, the CDR3 is TGTGCCAGCAACCTGGGGGGATTGAACACTGAAGCTTTCTTT.

V and J are TRBV10-3 and TRBJ2-7; perhaps TRBD1 as D (6 bases). The CDR3 runs 15 residues. The V end was cut by 6 bases, the J end by 3 bases, with 18 bases between. Per the germline V gene, CDR1 is ENHRY and CDR2 is SYGVKD. DNA of the CDR3: TGTGCCATCAGCGAGGGGGACGGTGCTTTCTACGAGCAGTACTTC. This codes for CAISEGDGAFYEQYF.

V gene TRBV4-3 combines with J gene TRBJ1-4; 8 positions match TRBD1. CDR1 is LGHNA, CDR2 YSLEER, per germline. This CDR3 has 19 amino acids. V trimming: 0 bases; J trimming: 8 bases; junction bases outside the gene matches: 17. The DNA of the CDR3 is TGCGCCAGCAGCCAAGAGATGCAGGGGGCAGGCCTTCCCCGCGAAAAACTGTTTTTT. Protein product: CASSQEMQGAGLPREKLFF.

The genes are TRBV6-2 or TRBV6-3 and TRBJ1-5; D gene unclear. V was shortened by 3 bases and J by 2 bases, with 11 bases between the two germline ends. Germline values: CDR1 MNHEY, CDR2 SVGEGT. This CDR3 has 15 amino acids. The CDR3 sequence is CASSYSIEGNQPQHF. The CDR3 nucleotides read TGTGCCAGCAGTTATAGTATCGAGGGCAATCAGCCCCAGCATTTT.

The rearrangement uses TRBV12-3 or TRBV12-4 and TRBJ2-2; no reliable D call. V shed 8 bases and J shed 8 bases, with 9 bases lying between them. CDR3 size: 11 residues. CDR3: CASERRGELFF. The DNA for the CDR3 is TGTGCCAGCGAACGAAGAGGGGAGCTGTTTTTT.

This rearrangement joins TRBV19 to TRBJ1-3, with D hard to call. This CDR3 is 15 amino acids long. V lost 3 bases and J lost 1, with 10 bases in between. The germline gives CDR1 LNHDA, CDR2 SQIVND (reference sequence). CDR3 sequence reads: CASSMGRPSGNTIYF. For the CDR3, the DNA is TGTGCCAGTAGTATGGGTCGCCCATCTGGAAACACCATATATTTT.

The CDR3 DNA reads as TGTGCCAGCAGGCATCAGAAGAACACTGAAGCTTTCTTT. Protein product: CASRHQKNTEAFF. The genes are TRBV6-5 and TRBJ1-1; no clear D gene. Trimming removed 6 bases from V and 1 base from J, with 9 bases in between. The CDR3 covers 13 residues. Germline V gene data show CDR1 as MNHEY and CDR2 as SVGAGI.